This is a list of T cell receptor beta chains from one sample in a study of blood T cells in healthy people across ages. From the 5' RACE reads, TCRdb called clonotypes with MiXCR, one entry per CDR3 protein. The table shows 1.4 million to 1.5 million distinct CDR3 sequences, with around 39% occurring only once. The source material was blood. These TCRs come from a woman aged 18-35 years in good health. Both conserved end residues are part of each CDR3. Each record gives: J gene, V gene, clone size, CDR3 protein. Part of the rows lack a size; the others show once, few, many or a class for expanded clones.

. TRBV27 few CASSWGTGSTYEQYF
TRBJ2-7 TRBV12-5 once CASGLGAGLTQYF
TRBJ2-1 TRBV3-1 few CASSQDSGSGGPSSYNEQFF
TRBJ2-1 TRBV11-2 . CASSSPRLAGSKGFF
TRBJ2-1 TRBV29-1 few CSVDGRNAHNEQFF
TRBJ2-7 TRBV7-8 . CASSLRTETYEQYF
TRBJ1-2 TRBV12-3/TRBV12-4 once CASSPQGVHGYTF
TRBJ2-4 TRBV6-5 . CASSYGRTKNIQYF
TRBJ1-5 TRBV20-1 . CSAPGQDNQPQHF
TRBJ2-1 TRBV10-3 few CAISSGFYNEQFF
TRBJ1-1 TRBV7-9 . CASSSLGQWNTEAFF
TRBJ2-3 TRBV12-3/TRBV12-4 . CANSLKQGTDTQYF
TRBJ2-1 TRBV12-3/TRBV12-4 few CASSFTGGPNEQFF
TRBJ2-3 TRBV7-2 . CASSDGPRTDTQYF
TRBJ2-7 TRBV7-9 many CASSFDGSYEQYF
TRBJ2-1 TRBV12-3/TRBV12-4 . CASSQGTSGGLKFF
TRBJ2-7 TRBV9 few CASSGHRGTYEQYF
TRBJ2-4 TRBV5-1 few CASSFDSGTTKNIQYF